This T cell receptor beta chain is drawn from a study of OX40 agonist ivuxolimab in advanced cancers. As for the study in general: Patients undergoing dose escalation presented with hepatocellular carcinoma, melanoma, renal cell or head and neck cancer. The eligibility criteria allowed prior anti-PD-1, anti-PD-L1 or anti-CTLA-4 therapy, and roughly 39% had some.

The ends were cut back, 5 bases at V and 0 bases at J, with 19 bases in the middle. In germline, CDR1 is MGHDK, CDR2 SYGVNS. The CDR3 loop spans 18 amino acids. Peripheral blood came from all dose cohorts at three timepoints. Whole-study results and caveats: CD4+ and CD8+ T cells in blood underwent clonal expansion by week 6 at 0.1 to 3.0 mg/kg.

Assay: immunoSEQ multiplex PCR; the TCRdb copy retains only in-frame clones and omits some. This table has 60,000 to 70,000 clones, roughly 87% appearing once. Notes on this clone: Antigen unknown.

The rearrangement joins TRBV25-1 to TRBJ2-2; D is uncertain. This receptor was taken from an adult with an advanced solid tumor such as melanoma, head and neck, liver or kidney cancer. This sample comprised CD4+ or CD8+ T cells sorted from blood, obtained in a trial of the OX40 agonist ivuxolimab. CDR3 protein: CASSPFFRNPTNTGELFF. The CDR3 DNA sequence: TGTGCCAGCAGTCCCTTCTTCCGGAACCCTACGAACACCGGGGAGCTGTTTTTT.